The present TCR beta chain was sequenced within a study of T-cell reconstitution after alpha-beta-depleted transplantation in children (TCRdb year 2016). Concerning the study at large: T-cell immune reconstitution after TCRalphabeta/CD19-depleted allogeneic hematopoietic cell transplantation in children was quantitatively tracked in the study by means of TCR repertoire profiling.

This clonotype was seen many times. Its antigen is still unknown. Base qualities are not provided; no much larger clone lies one nucleotide away. V and J are trimmed by 1 base and 5 bases, and the gene matches miss 5 bases of the junction. The cysteine opens and the phenylalanine closes a CDR3 of 15 amino acids. Just CDR3 DNA is preserved here, 45 bases in frame from base 1. The germline V gene yields SGHRS for CDR1 and YFSETQ for CDR2. The library was prepared using PCR. The sequencer was an Illumina HiSeq 2500. Molecular barcoding was employed in the preparation of TCR libraries, with unique molecular identifiers being used to normalize TCRbeta repertoire quantification. The public reads were run again by TCRdb, first through fastp at Q25 and then through MiXCR, and only productive beta chains were kept. Rows with one shared CDR3 protein collapse into an entry with the most common genes and DNA. Here the sample has 200,000 to 250,000 distinct CDR3 sequences; approximately 9.5% occur a single time. 6.2% of the sample lies in the top ten.

The rearranged segments are TRBV5-1 and TRBJ1-4; 7 central nucleotides agree with TRBD1. This TCR derives from a human donor who donated a stem cell graft to a child with acute lymphoblastic leukemia. The sample in question was PBMCs from the stem cell graft donor, obtained from the stem cell graft. CDR3 sequence: CASSLRQGPNEKLFF. The sequenced DNA: TGCGCCAGCAGCTTGAGACAGGGACCGAATGAAAAACTGTTTTTT.